This is a list of T cell receptor beta chains from one sample in a study of CD8+ T cells in alopecia areata. TCRdb's table, derived via immunoSEQ multiplex PCR, lists solely in-frame clones and lacks some. The repertoire holds about 210,000 clones, with about 64% as singletons. The source was CD4+ T cells sorted from blood, collected at week 4, from a patient treated with tofacitinib. The source of these receptors is a human donor with alopecia areata. The CDR3 runs from the conserved cysteine through the conserved F or W. D genes are given only for firm matches.

V	D	length	J	CDR3
TRBV20-1	NA	8	TRBJ2-5	CSARRDHF
TRBV5-4	NA	14	TRBJ2-5	CASSEQGPQETQYF
TRBV30	TRBD1	13	TRBJ1-5	CAWRGQGNQPQHF
TRBV7-2	NA	12	TRBJ1-1	CASSQDITEAFF
TRBV9	NA	16	TRBJ2-2	CASSVGVAVGTGELFF
TRBV2	TRBD2	15	TRBJ2-5	CASSWTSGGQETQYF
TRBV30	NA	12	TRBJ1-2	CAWRPPGAGYTF
TRBV30	TRBD2	15	TRBJ2-2	CAWSSQQLATGELFF
TRBV11-2	TRBD1	16	TRBJ1-1	CASIPWGDRGYTEAFF
TRBV7-7	TRBD1	13	TRBJ2-2	CASSLTGAGELFF
TRBV4-2	NA	13	TRBJ2-3	CASAEGETDTQYF
TRBV5-1	NA	15	TRBJ2-3	CASSRSGVGTDTQYF
TRBV4-1	NA	14	TRBJ2-7	CASSRGVTGYEQYF
TRBV29-1	NA	12	TRBJ1-1	CSVNGIGRGAFF
TRBV12-5	NA	16	TRBJ2-1	CASGLNRGLLYNEQFF
TRBV10-3	TRBD1	14	TRBJ1-2	CAISASDRLYGYTF
TRBV5-1	TRBD2	15	TRBJ2-5	CASSPPGGYQETQYF
TRBV27	NA	17	TRBJ2-6	CASSLLLGARGANVLTF
TRBV7-2	NA	15	TRBJ2-4	CASSLVSLAKNIQYF
TRBV10-3	NA	12	TRBJ2-3	CAIRTGTDTQYF
TRBV11-2	TRBD2	15	TRBJ2-3	CASRILAALTDTQYF
TRBV29-1	NA	15	TRBJ2-7	CSVEADQGPPGEQYF
TRBV11-2	NA	16	TRBJ2-3	CASSLHRGGGTDTQYF
TRBV7-9	NA	14	TRBJ2-1	CASSSHGQGDEQFF
TRBV7-2	NA	15	TRBJ2-7	CASSLAGGQQYEQYF
TRBV27	TRBD2	17	TRBJ2-5	CASSFERTSGGRETQYF
TRBV10-3	NA	15	TRBJ2-2	CAISEWTVRTGELFF
TRBV30	NA	12	TRBJ1-5	CAWSKDNQPQHF
TRBV30	NA	13	TRBJ2-5	CAWSVTSRETQYF
TRBV7-2	TRBD1	15	TRBJ1-4	CASNSPGTGDEKLFF
TRBV7-2	NA	16	TRBJ2-3	CASSLGDAGRTDTQYF
TRBV29-1	TRBD1	11	TRBJ1-2	CSGDSLYGYTF
TRBV9	NA	11	TRBJ1-2	CASGTNYGYTF
TRBV5-8	TRBD1	15	TRBJ1-5	CAIGDGTGVSQPQHF
TRBV11-2	TRBD2	18	TRBJ2-5	CASSPSPVGSGGRETQYF
TRBV5-4	NA	15	TRBJ2-3	CASSLVGLGGDTQYF
TRBV28	NA	12	TRBJ1-2	CASSLQRYGYTF
TRBV25-1	TRBD2	15	TRBJ2-5	CASSETSGSQETQYF
TRBV4-3	TRBD2	18	TRBJ2-7	CARIHPGLAGGSSYEQYF
TRBV7-2	NA	13	TRBJ1-6	CASSSDYNSPLHF
TRBV4-2	NA	15	TRBJ1-6	CASSQEQAGNSPLHF
TRBV18	NA	15	TRBJ2-7	CASSPGTHASYEQYF
TRBV6-5	NA	14	TRBJ2-7	CASRTVLSSYEQYF
TRBV7-2	TRBD1	15	TRBJ2-7	CASSLTATGGYEQYF
TRBV29-1	TRBD1	16	TRBJ1-1	CSVEDRGKKRNTEAFF